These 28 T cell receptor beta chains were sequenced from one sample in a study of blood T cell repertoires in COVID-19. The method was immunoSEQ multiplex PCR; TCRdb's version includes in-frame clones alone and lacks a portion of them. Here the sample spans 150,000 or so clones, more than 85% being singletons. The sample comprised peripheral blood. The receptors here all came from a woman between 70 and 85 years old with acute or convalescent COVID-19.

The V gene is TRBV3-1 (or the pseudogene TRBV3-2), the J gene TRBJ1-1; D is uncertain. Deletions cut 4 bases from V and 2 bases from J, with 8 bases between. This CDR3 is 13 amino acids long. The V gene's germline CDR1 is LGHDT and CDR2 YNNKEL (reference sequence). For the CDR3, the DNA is TGTGCCAGCAGCCCCCAGTTAAACACTGAAGCTTTCTTT. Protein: CASSPQLNTEAFF.

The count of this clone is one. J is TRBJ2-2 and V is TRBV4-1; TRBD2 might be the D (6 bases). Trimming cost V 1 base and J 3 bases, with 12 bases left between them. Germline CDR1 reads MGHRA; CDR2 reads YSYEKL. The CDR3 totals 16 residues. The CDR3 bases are TGCGCCAGCAGCCAAGGAATGGGGGGTGACACCGGGGAGCTGTTTTTT. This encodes CASSQGMGGDTGELFF.

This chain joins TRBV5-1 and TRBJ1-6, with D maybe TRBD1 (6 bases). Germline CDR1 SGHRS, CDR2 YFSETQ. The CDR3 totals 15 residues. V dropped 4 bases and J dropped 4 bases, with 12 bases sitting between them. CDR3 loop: CASSTHREYNSPLHF. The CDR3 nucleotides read TGCGCCAGCAGCACCCACAGGGAATATAATTCACCCCTCCACTTT.

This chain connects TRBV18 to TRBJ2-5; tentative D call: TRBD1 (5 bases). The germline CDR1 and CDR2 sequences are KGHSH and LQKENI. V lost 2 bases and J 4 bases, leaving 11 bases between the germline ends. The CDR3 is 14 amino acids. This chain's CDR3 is CASSPSQAIETQYF. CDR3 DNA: TGTGCCAGCTCACCATCACAGGCAATAGAGACCCAGTACTTC.

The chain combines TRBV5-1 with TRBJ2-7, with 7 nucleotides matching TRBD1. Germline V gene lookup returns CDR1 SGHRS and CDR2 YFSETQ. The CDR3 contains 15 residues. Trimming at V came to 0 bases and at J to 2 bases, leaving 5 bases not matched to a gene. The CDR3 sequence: CASSLGRTGPYEQYF. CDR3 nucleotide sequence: TGCGCCAGCAGCTTGGGAAGGACAGGCCCCTACGAGCAGTACTTC.

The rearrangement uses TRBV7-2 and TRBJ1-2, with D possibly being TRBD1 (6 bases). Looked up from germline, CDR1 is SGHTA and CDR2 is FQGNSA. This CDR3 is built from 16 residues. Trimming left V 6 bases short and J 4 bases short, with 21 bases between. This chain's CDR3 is CASSFLRLRGFYGYTF. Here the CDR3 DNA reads TGTGCCAGCAGTTTTCTGAGACTCAGGGGATTCTATGGCTACACCTTC.

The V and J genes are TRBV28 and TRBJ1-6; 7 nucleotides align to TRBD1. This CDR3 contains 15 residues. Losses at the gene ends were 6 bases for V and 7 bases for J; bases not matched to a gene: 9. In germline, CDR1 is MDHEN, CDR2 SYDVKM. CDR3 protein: CASSPRQGRNSPLHF. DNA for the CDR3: TGTGCCAGCAGCCCACGACAGGGCAGAAATTCACCCCTCCACTTT.

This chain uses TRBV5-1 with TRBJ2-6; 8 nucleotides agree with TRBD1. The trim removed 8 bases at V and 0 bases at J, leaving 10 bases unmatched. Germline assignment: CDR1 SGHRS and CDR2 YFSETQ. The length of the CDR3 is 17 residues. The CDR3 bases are TGCGCCAGTAAGGGGCAGGGGGCCATCTCTGGGGCCAACGTCCTGACTTTC. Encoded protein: CASKGQGAISGANVLTF.

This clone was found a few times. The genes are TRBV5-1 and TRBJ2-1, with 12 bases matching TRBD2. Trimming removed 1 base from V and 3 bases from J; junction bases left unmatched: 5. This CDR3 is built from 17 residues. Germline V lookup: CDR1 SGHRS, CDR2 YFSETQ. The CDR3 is CASSLQLAGGYYNEQFF. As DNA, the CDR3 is TGCGCCAGCAGCTTGCAGCTAGCGGGGGGGTACTACAATGAGCAGTTCTTC. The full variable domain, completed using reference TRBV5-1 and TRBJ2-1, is KAGVTQTPRYLIKTRGQQVTLSCSPISGHRSVSWYQQTPGQGLQFLFEYFSETQRNKGNFPGRFSGRQFSNSRSEMNVSTLELGDSALYLCASSLQLAGGYYNEQFFGPGTRLTVL.

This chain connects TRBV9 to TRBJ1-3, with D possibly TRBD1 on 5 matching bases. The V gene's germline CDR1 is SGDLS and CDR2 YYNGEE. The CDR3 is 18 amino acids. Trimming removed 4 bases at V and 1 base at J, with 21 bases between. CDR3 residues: CASSLEQIGGASGNTIYF. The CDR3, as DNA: TGTGCCAGCAGCCTCGAACAGATCGGCGGGGCATCTGGAAACACCATATATTTT.

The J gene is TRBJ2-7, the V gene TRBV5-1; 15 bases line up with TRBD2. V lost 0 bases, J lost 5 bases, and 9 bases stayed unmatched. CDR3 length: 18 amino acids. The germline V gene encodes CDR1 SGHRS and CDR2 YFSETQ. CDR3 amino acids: CASSLARTSGGAFNEQYF. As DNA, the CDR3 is TGCGCCAGCAGCTTGGCCAGGACTAGCGGGGGGGCCTTCAACGAGCAGTACTTC. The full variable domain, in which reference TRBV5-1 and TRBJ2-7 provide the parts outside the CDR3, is KAGVTQTPRYLIKTRGQQVTLSCSPISGHRSVSWYQQTPGQGLQFLFEYFSETQRNKGNFPGRFSGRQFSNSRSEMNVSTLELGDSALYLCASSLARTSGGAFNEQYFGPGTRLTVT.

The CDR3 DNA reads TGTGCCACCAGTGATTTGGGGGGGGCTAGCACAGATACGCAGTATTTT. Residues: CATSDLGGASTDTQYF. The V call is TRBV24-1, the J call TRBJ2-3; maybe TRBD2 (7 bases). Germline assignment: CDR1 KGHDR and CDR2 SFDVKD. The CDR3 spans 16 residues. The V end was cut by 0 bases, the J end by 0 bases, with 9 bases between.

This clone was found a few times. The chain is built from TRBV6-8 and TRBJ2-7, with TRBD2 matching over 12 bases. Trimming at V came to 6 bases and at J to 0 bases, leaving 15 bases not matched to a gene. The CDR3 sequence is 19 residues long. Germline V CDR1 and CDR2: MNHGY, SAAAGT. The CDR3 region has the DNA TGTGCCAGCAGAATCCCTAGCGGGGGGGAAGCCCGACTCTCCTACGAGCAGTACGTC. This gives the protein CASRIPSGGEARLSYEQYV.

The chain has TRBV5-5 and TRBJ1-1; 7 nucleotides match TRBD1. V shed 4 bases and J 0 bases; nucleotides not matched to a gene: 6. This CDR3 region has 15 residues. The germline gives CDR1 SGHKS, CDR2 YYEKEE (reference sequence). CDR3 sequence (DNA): TGTGCCAGCAGCCAGGCGGGACAGATGAACACTGAAGCTTTCTTT. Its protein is CASSQAGQMNTEAFF. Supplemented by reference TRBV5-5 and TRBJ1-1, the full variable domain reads DAGVTQSPTHLIKTRGQQVTLRCSPISGHKSVSWYQQVLGQGPQFIFQYYEKEERGRGNFPDRFSARQFPNYSSELNVNALLLGDSALYLCASSQAGQMNTEAFFGQGTRLTVV.

The CDR3 protein is CASSRQGASYNSPLHF. The CDR3 DNA reads TGTGCCAGCAGTCGACAGGGTGCCTCCTATAATTCACCCCTCCACTTT. The chain carries TRBV6-6 and TRBJ1-6; 7 bases are shared with TRBD1. Germline lookup yields CDR1 MNHNY and CDR2 SVGAGI (reference sequence). V gave up 5 bases and J gave up 0 bases; unmatched junction bases: 4. CDR3 length equals 16 residues.

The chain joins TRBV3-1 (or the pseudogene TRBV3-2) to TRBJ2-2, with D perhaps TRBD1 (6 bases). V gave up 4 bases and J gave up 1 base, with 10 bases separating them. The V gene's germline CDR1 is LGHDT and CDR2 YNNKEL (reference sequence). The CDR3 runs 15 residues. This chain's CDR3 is CASSPTGWNTGELFF. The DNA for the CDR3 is TGTGCCAGCAGCCCTACAGGGTGGAACACCGGGGAGCTGTTTTTT.

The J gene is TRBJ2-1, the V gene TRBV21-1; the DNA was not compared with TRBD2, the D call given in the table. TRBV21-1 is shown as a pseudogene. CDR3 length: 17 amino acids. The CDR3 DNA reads TGTGCCAGCAGCAAAAGAAAGCGGGGCCACCGCCACAATGAGCAGTTCTTC. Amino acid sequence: CASSKRKRGHRHNEQFF.

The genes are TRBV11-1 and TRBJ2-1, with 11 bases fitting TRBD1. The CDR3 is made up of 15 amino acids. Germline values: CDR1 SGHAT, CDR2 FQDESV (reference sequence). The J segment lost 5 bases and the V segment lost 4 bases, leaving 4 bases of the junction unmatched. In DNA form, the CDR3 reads TGTGCCAGCAGCTCGGGACAGGGGGGCCACAATGAGCAGTTCTTC. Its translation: CASSSGQGGHNEQFF. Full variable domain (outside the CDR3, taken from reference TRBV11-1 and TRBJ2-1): EAEVAQSPRYKITEKSQAVAFWCDPISGHATLYWYRQILGQGPELLVQFQDESVVDDSQLPKDRFSAERLKGVDSTLKIQPAELGDSAMYLCASSSGQGGHNEQFFGPGTRLTVL.

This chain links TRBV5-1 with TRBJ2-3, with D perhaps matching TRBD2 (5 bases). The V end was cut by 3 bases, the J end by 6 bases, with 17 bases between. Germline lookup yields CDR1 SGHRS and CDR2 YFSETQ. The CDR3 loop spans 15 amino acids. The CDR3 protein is CASSWGGASRDTQYF. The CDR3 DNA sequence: TGCGCCAGCAGCTGGGGTGGCGCTAGCCGGGATACGCAGTATTTT. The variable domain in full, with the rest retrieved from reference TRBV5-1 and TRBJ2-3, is KAGVTQTPRYLIKTRGQQVTLSCSPISGHRSVSWYQQTPGQGLQFLFEYFSETQRNKGNFPGRFSGRQFSNSRSEMNVSTLELGDSALYLCASSWGGASRDTQYFGPGTRLTVL.

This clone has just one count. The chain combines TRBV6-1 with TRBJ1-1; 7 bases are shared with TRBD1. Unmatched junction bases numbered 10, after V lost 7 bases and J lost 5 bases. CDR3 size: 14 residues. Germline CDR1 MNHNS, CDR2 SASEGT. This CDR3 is CASTNGQVETEAFF. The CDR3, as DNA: TGTGCCAGCACCAACGGACAGGTGGAGACTGAAGCTTTCTTT.

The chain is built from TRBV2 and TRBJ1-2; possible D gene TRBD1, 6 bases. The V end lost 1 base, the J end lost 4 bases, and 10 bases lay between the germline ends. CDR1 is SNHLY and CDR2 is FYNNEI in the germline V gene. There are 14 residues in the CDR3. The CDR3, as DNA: TGTGCCAGCAGTGAAGATAGGGGGAGCTATGGCTACACCTTC. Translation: CASSEDRGSYGYTF.

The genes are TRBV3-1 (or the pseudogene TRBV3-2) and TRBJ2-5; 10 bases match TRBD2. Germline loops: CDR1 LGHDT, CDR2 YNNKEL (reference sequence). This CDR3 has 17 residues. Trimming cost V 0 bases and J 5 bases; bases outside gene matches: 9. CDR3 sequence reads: CASSQEGAGGPWETQYF. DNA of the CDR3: TGTGCCAGCAGCCAAGAGGGAGCGGGGGGGCCTTGGGAGACCCAGTACTTC.

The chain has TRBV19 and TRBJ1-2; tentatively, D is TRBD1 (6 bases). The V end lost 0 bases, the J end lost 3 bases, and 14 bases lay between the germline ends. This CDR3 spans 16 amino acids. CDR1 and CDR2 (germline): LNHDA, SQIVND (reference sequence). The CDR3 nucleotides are TGTGCCAGTAGTATAGACAACAGGGTATTGGACTATGGCTACACCTTC. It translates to CASSIDNRVLDYGYTF.

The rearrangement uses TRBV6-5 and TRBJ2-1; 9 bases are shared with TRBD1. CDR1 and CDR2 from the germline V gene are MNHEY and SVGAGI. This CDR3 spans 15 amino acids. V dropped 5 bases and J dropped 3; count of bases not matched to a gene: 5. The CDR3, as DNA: TGTGCCAGCAGTACGGGGACAGGGCGCTACAATGAGCAGTTCTTC. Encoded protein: CASSTGTGRYNEQFF.

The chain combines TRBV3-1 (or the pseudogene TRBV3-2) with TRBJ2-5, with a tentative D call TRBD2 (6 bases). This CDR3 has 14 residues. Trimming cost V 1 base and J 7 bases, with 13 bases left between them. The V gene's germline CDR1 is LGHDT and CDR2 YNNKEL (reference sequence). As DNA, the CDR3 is TGTGCCAGCAGCCAAGGGGGGACTCCGGGGACCCAGTACTTC. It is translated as CASSQGGTPGTQYF.

CDR3 region: CASKPLTVSGNTIYF. The CDR3 bases are TGTGCCAGCAAGCCGTTGACAGTCTCTGGAAACACCATATATTTT. The gene calls are TRBV2 and TRBJ1-3; D is perhaps TRBD1 (5 bases). Germline V CDR1 and CDR2: SNHLY, FYNNEI. The V end was cut by 7 bases, the J end by 0 bases, with 13 bases between. The CDR3 loop spans 15 amino acids.

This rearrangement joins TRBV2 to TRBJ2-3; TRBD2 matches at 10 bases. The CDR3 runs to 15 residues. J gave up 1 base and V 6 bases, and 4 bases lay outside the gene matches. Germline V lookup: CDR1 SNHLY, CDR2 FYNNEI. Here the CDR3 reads CASRVAGGGTDTQYF. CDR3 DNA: TGTGCCAGCAGAGTAGCGGGGGGCGGCACAGATACGCAGTATTTT.

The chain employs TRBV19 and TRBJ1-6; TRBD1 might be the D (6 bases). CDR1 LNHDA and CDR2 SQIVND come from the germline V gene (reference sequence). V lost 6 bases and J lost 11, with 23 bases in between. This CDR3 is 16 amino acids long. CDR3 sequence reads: CASSQNRVSVGAPLHF. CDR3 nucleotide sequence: TGTGCCAGTAGCCAGAACAGGGTTTCTGTTGGGGCACCCCTCCACTTT.